The 15 T cell receptor beta chains below all came from one sample that was sequenced in a study of T-cell reconstitution after alpha-beta-depleted transplantation in children. The authors prepared the TCRbeta library with unique molecular identifiers. TCRdb re-derived calls from the PCR reads in MiXCR, one entry per CDR3 protein. The sample has about 200,000 distinct CDR3 sequences, roughly 14% seen once. The sample here was PBMCs from the stem cell graft donor, taken from the stem cell graft. These receptors all stem from a human donor who donated a stem cell graft to a child with acute lymphoblastic leukemia.

This clonotype was counted at least ten times. V is TRBV5-5 and J is TRBJ1-1; no firm D call. With 3 bases removed from V and 0 bases from J, the gap between germline ends came to 9 bases. The CDR3 has 14 residues. The germline CDR1 and CDR2 sequences are SGHKS and YYEKEE (reference sequence). The CDR3 nucleotides read TGTGCCAGCAGCTCCGGACGGGTGAACACTGAAGCTTTCTTT. Encoded protein: CASSSGRVNTEAFF. Variable domain in full (rest from reference TRBV5-5 and TRBJ1-1): DAGVTQSPTHLIKTRGQQVTLRCSPISGHKSVSWYQQVLGQGPQFIFQYYEKEERGRGNFPDRFSARQFPNYSSELNVNALLLGDSALYLCASSSGRVNTEAFFGQGTRLTVV.

This clonotype occurred many times. The chain links TRBV11-2 to TRBJ2-7, with 11 bases identical to TRBD2. The trim removed 0 bases at V and 2 bases at J, leaving 12 bases unmatched. The CDR3 contains 19 residues. CDR1 and CDR2 from the germline V gene are SGHAT and FQNNGV. The DNA of the CDR3 is TGTGCCAGCAGCTTAGATAGGCTGTCTAGCGGGAGGAACCCCTACGAGCAGTACTTC. The encoded protein is CASSLDRLSSGRNPYEQYF.

In regard to this clonotype: At one of its ends the junction is not consistent with the germline gene, which may arise from a read error. The chain joins TRBV7-7 to TRBJ2-6; D call uncertain. The CDR3 covers 15 residues. Germline V gene lookup returns CDR1 SSHAT and CDR2 FNYEAQ (reference sequence). CDR3 region: CASSIDPSGANVLTF. The CDR3 DNA reads as TGTGCTAGCAGCATAGACCCCTCTGGGGCCAACGTCCTGACTTTC. The full variable domain, in which reference TRBV7-7 and TRBJ2-6 provide the parts outside the CDR3, is GAGVSQSPRYKVTKRGQDVTLRCDPISSHATLYWYQQALGQGPEFLTYFNYEAQPDKSGLPSDRFSAERPEGSISTLTIQRTEQRDSAMYRCASSIDPSGANVLTFGAGSRLTVL.

This clonotype came up many times. The chain has TRBV5-5 and TRBJ2-7, with TRBD1 identical over 8 bases. The CDR3 is 16 residues long. The germline CDR1 and CDR2 sequences are SGHKS and YYEKEE (reference sequence). After removal of 0 bases from V and 1 base from J, the junction contained 6 bases not matched to a gene. As DNA, the CDR3 is TGTGCCAGCAGCTTGGTAGGGACAGGACTTTCCTACGAGCAGTACTTC. Protein product: CASSLVGTGLSYEQYF.

This clonotype has ten or more counts. This chain joins TRBV20-1 and TRBJ1-2; TRBD1 is a possible D gene (5 bases). V lost 0 bases, J lost 2 bases, and 13 bases lay in between. This CDR3 has 15 residues. Per the germline V gene, CDR1 is DFQATT and CDR2 is SNEGSKA (reference sequence). Here the CDR3 reads CSARDRTEGNYGYTF. CDR3 nucleotides: TGCAGTGCTAGAGATCGAACCGAGGGGAACTATGGCTACACCTTC.

This clonotype showed up many times. The chain is built from TRBV27 and TRBJ2-7; a weak D match, TRBD2 (6 bases). Germline V lookup: CDR1 MNHEY, CDR2 SMNVEV (reference sequence). The CDR3 sequence is 11 residues long. The V end was cut by 10 bases, the J end by 11 bases, with 18 bases between. CDR3: CAISVTGAEYF. Here the CDR3 DNA reads TGTGCCATCTCTGTCACGGGAGCGGAGTACTTC.

This clonotype was observed at least ten times. The rearrangement joins TRBV7-9 to TRBJ2-5; 15 nucleotides line up with TRBD2. The CDR3 is made up of 19 amino acids. Germline V lookup: CDR1 SEHNR, CDR2 FQNEAQ (reference sequence). The junction had 15 bases not matched to a gene; V was cut back by 5 bases and J by 5 bases. The CDR3 nucleotides are TGTGCCAGCAGCCCCTCCCGGACTAGCGGGAGGGCCCTCTATGAGACCCAGTACTTC. This encodes CASSPSRTSGRALYETQYF.

This clonotype has a count of ten or more. The chain recombines TRBV20-1 with TRBJ1-1; D remains ambiguous. The CDR3 runs to 11 residues. Germline V lookup: CDR1 DFQATT, CDR2 SNEGSKA (reference sequence). Trimming stripped 0 bases from V and 4 bases from J, with 3 bases between. The DNA of the CDR3 is TGCAGTGCTAGAGAGGTCACTGAAGCTTTCTTT. Translation: CSAREVTEAFF.

The gene calls are TRBV7-2 and TRBJ2-3; D is unclear. The CDR3 loop spans 13 amino acids. V was pared by 0 bases and J by 3 bases, with 4 bases between. Germline CDR1 and CDR2: SGHTA and FQGNSA. Here the CDR3 reads CASSLARTDTQYF. The CDR3 DNA sequence: TGTGCCAGCAGCTTAGCGCGTACAGATACGCAGTATTTT.

This clonotype has ten or more counts. This sequence joins TRBV12-3 or TRBV12-4 and TRBJ1-2, with D unclear. The CDR3 has 13 residues. V lost 6 bases, J lost 4 bases, and 12 bases lay in between. CDR3: CASSPRITYGYTF. In DNA, the CDR3 is TGTGCCAGCAGCCCTCGGATAACCTATGGCTACACCTTC.

The sample holds many counts of this clonotype. This rearrangement joins TRBV7-6 to TRBJ2-7; TRBD1 aligns across 9 bases. This CDR3 region has 14 residues. Germline CDR1 SGHVS, CDR2 FNYEAQ. J was trimmed by 4 bases and V by 1 base; bases with no gene match: 2. CDR3 sequence: CASSLGGQGYEQYF. The CDR3 DNA follows: TGTGCCAGCAGCTTAGGGGGACAGGGTTACGAGCAGTACTTC.

There are many counts of this clonotype. This chain connects TRBV20-1 to TRBJ2-1; tentatively, D is TRBD2 (5 bases). The CDR3 is 14 amino acids. The V and J ends lost 2 bases and 8 bases respectively, with 16 bases between them. Germline CDR1 is DFQATT and CDR2 is SNEGSKA (reference sequence). DNA for the CDR3: TGCAGTGCTAGAAAAATTGGACTGGGCCATGAGCAGTTCTTC. Translation: CSARKIGLGHEQFF.

The V call is TRBV5-6, the J call TRBJ2-7; perhaps D is TRBD1 or TRBD2 (5 bases each). The CDR3 is 14 residues long. The germline CDR1 and CDR2 sequences are SGHDT and YYEEEE. The V and J ends lost 5 bases and 0 bases respectively, with 12 bases between them. For the CDR3, the DNA is TGTGCCAGCAGGGTGGGGACCTTCTCCTACGAGCAGTACTTC. It yields the protein CASRVGTFSYEQYF.

The V call is TRBV29-1, the J call TRBJ1-2; 9 nucleotides agree with TRBD1. J was trimmed by 0 bases and V by 6 bases; bases with no gene match: 2. Germline V gives CDR1 SQVTM, CDR2 ANQGSEA. CDR3 length: 13 residues. The CDR3 sequence: CSVGQGANYGYTF. Written as DNA, the CDR3 is TGCAGCGTGGGACAGGGAGCTAACTATGGCTACACCTTC.

This clonotype was seen a few times. The CDR3 protein is CAISVDRGSETF. CDR3 sequence (DNA): TGTGCCATCAGTGTGGACAGGGGATCGGAAACCTTC. This sequence joins TRBV10-3 and TRBJ1-2; 9 bases match TRBD1. The ends lost 4 bases at V and 14 bases at J; junction bases unmatched: 8. The CDR3 spans 12 residues. Germline CDR1 is ENHRY and CDR2 is SYGVKD.